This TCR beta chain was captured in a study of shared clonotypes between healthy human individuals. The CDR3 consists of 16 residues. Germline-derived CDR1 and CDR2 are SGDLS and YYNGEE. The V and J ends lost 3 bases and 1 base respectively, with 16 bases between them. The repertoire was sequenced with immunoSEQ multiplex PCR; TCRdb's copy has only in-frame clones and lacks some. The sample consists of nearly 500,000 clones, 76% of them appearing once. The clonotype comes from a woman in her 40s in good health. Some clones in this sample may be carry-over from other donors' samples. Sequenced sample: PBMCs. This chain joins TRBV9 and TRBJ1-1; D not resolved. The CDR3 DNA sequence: TGTGCCAGCAGCGATCCTACCCTCGAAAAGAACACTGAAGCTTTCTTT. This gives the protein CASSDPTLEKNTEAFF. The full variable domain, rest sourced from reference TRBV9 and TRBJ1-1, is DSGVTQTPKHLITATGQRVTLRCSPRSGDLSVYWYQQSLDQGLQFLIQYYNGEERAKGNILERFSAQQFPDLHSELNLSSLELGDSALYFCASSDPTLEKNTEAFFGQGTRLTVV.